This TCR beta chain was captured by sequencing in a study of CD8+CD57+ T cells in acquired aplastic anemia. About the study: An average of 3.2 ug of DNA was obtained from sorted CD4+ and CD8+ cells.

Genomic DNA was employed as the template in profiling TCR beta VDJ and CDR3. Each CDR3 protein gets one entry after TCRdb re-called the reads with MiXCR. The sample has about 180,000 distinct CDR3 sequences, roughly 50% seen once. Patients chosen for sequencing had shown CD8+CD57+ cell expansion by flow cytometry. This clonotype was recorded at least ten times. Trimming removed 0 bases at V and 7 bases at J, with 19 bases between. The CDR3 has 15 amino acids. Germline CDR1 reads DFQATT; CDR2 reads SNEGSKA (reference sequence). Sample: sorted CD4+, CD8+, or CD8+CD57+ T cells (not recorded which) from PBMCs. This sequence originates from a human donor with aplastic anemia. J is TRBJ2-7 and V is TRBV20-1; D possibly corresponds to TRBD2 (6 bases). Here the CDR3 DNA reads TGCAGTGCTAGAGACCCCTTCCGCGGGATGGGGGAGCAGTACTTC. It translates to CSARDPFRGMGEQYF.